The TCR beta chain under discussion was sequenced for a study of beta chain features in type 1 diabetes. Study-wide points: Type 1 diabetes patients had fewer VDJ junction insertions and more deletions. Moderate but significant shortening of TCRB CDR3s was recorded in all four CD4+ subsets from Type 1 diabetes patients.

For this clone: Its antigen is not identified. The identical CDR3 is also encoded by other nucleotide sequences in the sample.

J gave up 3 bases and V 4 bases, and 4 bases lay outside the gene matches. This CDR3 is 14 amino acids long. Germline-derived CDR1 and CDR2 are SEHNR and FQNEAQ (reference sequence). The isolated RNA, all of it, was reverse transcribed, so expressed TCRB transcripts were what got sequenced. Assay used: immunoSEQ multiplex PCR; TCRdb lists only in-frame clones, some missing. The sample has about 300,000 clones, about 13% seen once; the top ten hold roughly 0.015%. Sequenced material: naive CD4+ T cells from blood. The clonotype comes from a woman aged 18-30 years with type 1 diabetes. The V call is TRBV7-9, the J call TRBJ1-1, with TRBD1 matching 8 bases. The DNA for the CDR3 is TGTGCCAGCAGCTACGGGACAGGAGACACTGAAGCTTTCTTT. Residues: CASSYGTGDTEAFF. Full variable domain (rest looked up from reference TRBV7-9 and TRBJ1-1): DTGVSQNPRHKITKRGQNVTFRCDPISEHNRLYWYRQTLGQGPEFLTYFQNEAQLEKSRLLSDRFSAERPKGSFSTLEIQRTEQGDSAMYLCASSYGTGDTEAFFGQGTRLTVV.